The 27 T cell receptor beta chains below were found in one sample sequenced in a study of CXCR3-negative and CXCR3-positive naive CD8 T cells. The libraries of TRB cDNA were prepared using 5' RACE with UMI labels. TCRdb reworked the 5' RACE reads into one entry per CDR3 protein, no DNA. The data show thousands of distinct CDR3 sequences, and the top ten clones hold approximately 1.9%. The sequencing sample was made of naive CXCR3- CD8+ T cells from blood. As to subset: CD45RO-CCR7+CD27+CD95- naive CD8+ T cells lacking CXCR3 (TNR3-). The receptor source for this set is a human donor in good health. Some clones in this sample may be carry-over from other donors' samples.

By frequency, this clonotype is medium-sized. The V and J genes are TRBV20-1 and TRBJ1-1. This CDR3 spans 11 amino acids. Germline V gene sequence: CDR1 DFQATT, CDR2 SNEGSKA (reference sequence). The CDR3 loop is CSALTATEAFF.

According to its frequency, this clonotype is large. The V gene is TRBV6-5, the J gene TRBJ1-4; lacking DNA, the TRBD1 call made by TCRdb goes unchecked. Germline V gives CDR1 MNHEY, CDR2 SVGAGI. This CDR3 is 16 amino acids long. This CDR3 is CASSYASGAVNEKLFF.

Measured by frequency, this clonotype is medium-sized. The CDR3 reads CASSLGVRAEAFF. This rearrangement joins TRBV11-3 to TRBJ1-1; with no DNA, the TCRdb D assignment of TRBD1 cannot be verified. There are 13 residues in the CDR3. Germline-derived CDR1 and CDR2 are SGHNT and YENEEA.

Its frequency marks this clonotype as medium-sized. The rearrangement uses TRBV3-1 and TRBJ2-7; the D call of TRBD1 rests on TCRdb alone, since no DNA is present to check it. Germline lookup yields CDR1 LGHDT and CDR2 YNNKEL (reference sequence). The CDR3 length is 15 residues. CDR3 sequence reads: CASSPSFGGASEQYF.

The V and J genes are TRBV29-1 and TRBJ2-6; TCRdb calls TRBD2, which cannot be checked without DNA. The germline V gene encodes CDR1 SQVTM and CDR2 ANQGSEA. The length of the CDR3 is 16 residues. The CDR3 sequence: CSAFGTASSGANVLTF.

J is TRBJ2-1 and V is TRBV3-1. There are 15 residues in the CDR3. The germline CDR1 and CDR2 sequences are LGHDT and YNNKEL (reference sequence). CDR3 sequence reads: CASSQADSSYNEQFF.

The chain employs TRBV4-3 and TRBJ2-4; TCRdb indicates TRBD1, and absent DNA this call remains unverified. The CDR3 has 16 amino acids. Germline V gives CDR1 LGHNA, CDR2 YSLEER. This chain's CDR3 is CASSPTAGVTKNIQYF.

CDR3 protein: CSAGDRWTHPGGEAFF. The chain uses TRBV29-1 and TRBJ1-1; absent DNA, TCRdb's TRBD1 call cannot be checked. The CDR3 runs to 16 residues. Germline CDR1 reads SQVTM; CDR2 reads ANQGSEA.

Its frequency marks this clonotype as medium-sized. This chain uses TRBV29-1 with TRBJ1-4. This CDR3 has 14 amino acids. The germline CDR1 and CDR2 sequences are SQVTM and ANQGSEA. The CDR3 is CSVEDYEADEKLFF.

This clonotype ranks as medium-sized (0.01 to 0.1%) in terms of frequency. This chain connects TRBV29-1 to TRBJ2-5. The length of the CDR3 is 12 residues. Looked up from germline, CDR1 is SQVTM and CDR2 is ANQGSEA. The CDR3 loop is CSVPDGIETQYF.

This chain joins TRBV19 and TRBJ2-7; the D gene TCRdb calls, TRBD1, cannot be checked with no DNA. Germline CDR1 is LNHDA and CDR2 is SQIVND (reference sequence). The CDR3 covers 15 residues. CDR3 amino acids: CASSSGTGTFYEQYF.

This clonotype shows up as medium-sized by frequency. The chain is built from TRBV29-1 and TRBJ2-7; TCRdb picks TRBD1, but there is no DNA to check that call. The CDR3 sequence is 12 residues long. Germline assignment: CDR1 SQVTM and CDR2 ANQGSEA. The CDR3 here is CSVTGSGYEQYF.

CDR3 loop: CASISMNTEAFF. The V and J genes are TRBV6-4 and TRBJ1-1. Germline values: CDR1 MRHNA, CDR2 SNTAGT. This CDR3 contains 12 residues.

This clonotype shows up as medium-sized by frequency. This rearrangement joins TRBV4-1 to TRBJ2-5; TCRdb picks TRBD1, but there is no DNA to check that call. This CDR3 comprises 15 residues. Germline CDR1 is MGHRA and CDR2 is YSYEKL. The CDR3 protein is CASSQDRTVQETQYF.

This clonotype registers medium-sized (0.01 to 0.1%) by frequency. V usage is TRBV6-2 or TRBV6-3 and J usage is TRBJ2-2. The CDR3 consists of 13 residues. CDR1 MNHEY and CDR2 SVGEGT come from the germline V gene. The CDR3 is CASGARGTGELFF.

Its frequency marks this clonotype as medium-sized. The chain links TRBV4-1 to TRBJ1-1. This CDR3 has 11 amino acids. The V gene's germline CDR1 is MGHRA and CDR2 YSYEKL. This CDR3 is CASKSDTEAFF.

This clonotype is medium-sized (0.01 to 0.1%) by frequency. V usage is TRBV20-1 and J usage is TRBJ2-1; TCRdb's D gene call, TRBD2, goes unchecked for lack of DNA. This CDR3 has 17 residues. Germline V gene lookup returns CDR1 DFQATT and CDR2 SNEGSKA (reference sequence). CDR3 sequence: CSARDLFSLAGIDEQFF.

This clonotype is medium-sized by frequency. This chain joins TRBV4-1 and TRBJ2-5; absent DNA, TCRdb's TRBD1 call cannot be checked. Germline CDR1 is MGHRA and CDR2 is YSYEKL. This CDR3 has 14 amino acids. The CDR3 spells CASSQADSQETQYF.

The chain recombines TRBV4-1 with TRBJ1-1; as DNA is missing, the TRBD1 call by TCRdb cannot be tested. The CDR3 is 15 residues long. Germline loops: CDR1 MGHRA, CDR2 YSYEKL. CDR3 loop: CASSQPGTMGTEAFF.

This chain connects TRBV4-3 to TRBJ1-2; TCRdb names TRBD1, which stays unverified in the absence of DNA. The CDR3 has 15 residues. Per the germline V gene, CDR1 is LGHNA and CDR2 is YSLEER. CDR3 residues: CASSQDGGANYGYTF.

The chain carries TRBV13 and TRBJ2-1; there is no DNA to check the TCRdb D call of TRBD2. Germline assignment: CDR1 PRHDT and CDR2 FYEKMQ (reference sequence). The CDR3 extends over 17 amino acids. The CDR3 sequence: CASSERTSGGSYNEQFF.

This sequence joins TRBV29-1 and TRBJ1-1; TCRdb's assignment of TRBD1 cannot be checked, as there is no DNA. CDR1 and CDR2 (germline): SQVTM, ANQGSEA. The CDR3 spans 14 residues. This CDR3 reads CSVEDRGGDTEAFF.

The chain recombines TRBV4-1 with TRBJ1-1; TCRdb reports TRBD1, a call that lacks DNA to check it against. The CDR3 runs to 15 residues. Germline-derived CDR1 and CDR2 are MGHRA and YSYEKL. CDR3 region: CASSQDHRENTEAFF.

The genes are TRBV27 and TRBJ2-1; TCRdb selects TRBD2, and the lack of DNA leaves this call unchecked. CDR3 length: 15 residues. Germline assignment: CDR1 MNHEY and CDR2 SMNVEV (reference sequence). CDR3 protein: CASSLASGVYNEQFF.

The chain is built from TRBV19 and TRBJ1-2. This CDR3 is built from 13 residues. Germline lookup yields CDR1 LNHDA and CDR2 SQIVND (reference sequence). CDR3 loop: CASSMILTDGYTF.

Considering frequency, this clonotype is medium-sized. V is TRBV9 and J is TRBJ2-3; TCRdb indicates TRBD2, and absent DNA this call remains unverified. This CDR3 is 16 amino acids long. The germline gives CDR1 SGDLS, CDR2 YYNGEE. The CDR3: CASSVSGSLSTDTQYF.

This clonotype registers medium-sized by frequency. The rearrangement uses TRBV29-1 and TRBJ1-2. This CDR3 is 11 amino acids long. Germline V gene sequence: CDR1 SQVTM, CDR2 ANQGSEA. The CDR3: CSVVGNSGYTF.